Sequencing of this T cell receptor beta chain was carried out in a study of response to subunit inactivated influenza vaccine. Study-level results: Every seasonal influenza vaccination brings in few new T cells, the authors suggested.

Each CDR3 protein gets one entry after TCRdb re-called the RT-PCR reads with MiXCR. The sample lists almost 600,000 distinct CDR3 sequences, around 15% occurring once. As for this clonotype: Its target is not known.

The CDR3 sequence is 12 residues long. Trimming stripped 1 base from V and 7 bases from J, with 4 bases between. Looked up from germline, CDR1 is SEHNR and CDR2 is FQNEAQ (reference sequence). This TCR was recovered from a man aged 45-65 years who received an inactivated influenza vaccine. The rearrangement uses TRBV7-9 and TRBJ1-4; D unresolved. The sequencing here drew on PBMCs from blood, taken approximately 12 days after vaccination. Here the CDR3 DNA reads TGTGCCAGCAGCTTAGTGTTTGAAAAACTGTTTTTT. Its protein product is CASSLVFEKLFF.